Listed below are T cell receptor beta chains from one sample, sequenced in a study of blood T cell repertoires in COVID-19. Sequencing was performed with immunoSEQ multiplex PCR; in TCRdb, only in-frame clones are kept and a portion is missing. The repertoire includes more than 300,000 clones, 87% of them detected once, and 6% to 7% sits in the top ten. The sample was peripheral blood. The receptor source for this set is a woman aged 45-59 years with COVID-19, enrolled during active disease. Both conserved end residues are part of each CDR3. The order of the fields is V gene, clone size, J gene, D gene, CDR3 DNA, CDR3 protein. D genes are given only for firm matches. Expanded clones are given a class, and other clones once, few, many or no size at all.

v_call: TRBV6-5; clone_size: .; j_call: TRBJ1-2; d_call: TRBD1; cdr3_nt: TGTGCCAGCAGTCCCCCCGGGACAGGGGGAGGCTACACCTTC; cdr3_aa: CASSPPGTGGGYTF
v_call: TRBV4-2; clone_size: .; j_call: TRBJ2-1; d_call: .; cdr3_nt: TGTGCCAGCAGCCCCGGGACAGAGCAGTTCTTC; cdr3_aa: CASSPGTEQFF
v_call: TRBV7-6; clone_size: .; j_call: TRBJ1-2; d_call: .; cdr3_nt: TGTGCCAGCAGCCTCACCGGGGATGGTGGCTACACCTTC; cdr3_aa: CASSLTGDGGYTF
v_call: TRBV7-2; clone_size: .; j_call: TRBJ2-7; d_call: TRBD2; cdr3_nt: TGTGCCAGCAGCTTAGGCCCCAGCGGGAGCCCCCCCTACGAGCAGTACTTC; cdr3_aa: CASSLGPSGSPPYEQYF
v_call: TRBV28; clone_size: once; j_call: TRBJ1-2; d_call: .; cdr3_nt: TGTGCCAGCAGCCCCCCCGGGCAGGGAGGCTATGGCTACACCTTC; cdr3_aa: CASSPPGQGGYGYTF
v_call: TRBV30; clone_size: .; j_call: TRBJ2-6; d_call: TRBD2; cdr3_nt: TGTGCCTGGAGTGTTGGCGGGAGGGTCTATGGGGCCAACGTCCTGACTTTC; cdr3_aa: CAWSVGGRVYGANVLTF
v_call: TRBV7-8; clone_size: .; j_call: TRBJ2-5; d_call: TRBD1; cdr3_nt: TGTGCCAGCAGCTTACTCGACAGGGTGAGAGAGACCCAGTACTTC; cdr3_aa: CASSLLDRVRETQYF
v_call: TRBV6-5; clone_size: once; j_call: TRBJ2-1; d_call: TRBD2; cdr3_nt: TGTGCCAGCAGTTTTTTTGGGACTAAATCGAATGAGCAGTTCTTC; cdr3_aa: CASSFFGTKSNEQFF
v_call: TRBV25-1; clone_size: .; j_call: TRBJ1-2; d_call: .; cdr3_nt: TGTGCCAGCGGTGGGAGGGTCTATGGCTACACCTTC; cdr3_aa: CASGGRVYGYTF
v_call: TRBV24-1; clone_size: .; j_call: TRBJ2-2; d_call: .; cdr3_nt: TGTGCCACCAGTGAGGCAGGGCGCGGGGAGCTGTTTTTT; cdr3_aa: CATSEAGRGELFF
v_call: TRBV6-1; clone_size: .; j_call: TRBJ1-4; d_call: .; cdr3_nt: TGTGCCAGCAGTGAAAGACGGCGGACAACTAATGAAAAACTGTTTTTT; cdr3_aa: CASSERRRTTNEKLFF
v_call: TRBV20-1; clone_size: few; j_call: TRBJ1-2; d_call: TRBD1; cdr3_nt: TGCAGTGCGATCAGGGGGCTCGGCTACACCTTC; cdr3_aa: CSAIRGLGYTF
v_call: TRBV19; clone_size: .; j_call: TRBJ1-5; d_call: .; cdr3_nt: TGTGCCAGTAGAGAGGGCGCCCGCAATCAGCCCCAGCATTTT; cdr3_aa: CASREGARNQPQHF
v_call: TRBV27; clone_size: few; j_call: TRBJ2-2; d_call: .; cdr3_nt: TGTGCCAGCACCCCCTCGGGATGGACCGGGGAGCTGTTTTTT; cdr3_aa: CASTPSGWTGELFF
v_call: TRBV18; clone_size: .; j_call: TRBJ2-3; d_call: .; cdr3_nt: TGTGCCAGCTCCCTACCGCCGGGCACAGATACGCAGTATTTT; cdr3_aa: CASSLPPGTDTQYF
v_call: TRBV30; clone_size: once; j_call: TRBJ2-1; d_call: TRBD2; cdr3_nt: TGTGCCTGGAGTGTTCTAGCGGGTTCTTTAGGCAATGAGCAGTTCTTC; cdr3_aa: CAWSVLAGSLGNEQFF
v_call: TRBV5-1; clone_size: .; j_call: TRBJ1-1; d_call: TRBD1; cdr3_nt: TGCGCCAGCAGACAAGGACAGGGACGGACTGAAGCTTTCTTT; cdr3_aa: CASRQGQGRTEAFF
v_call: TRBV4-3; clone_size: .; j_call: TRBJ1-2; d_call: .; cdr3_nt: TGCGCCAGCAGCCAAGATTTACAGTCAATGTCTAACTATGGCTACACCTTC; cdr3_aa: CASSQDLQSMSNYGYTF
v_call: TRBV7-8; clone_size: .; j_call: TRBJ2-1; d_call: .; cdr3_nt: TGTGCCAGCAGCCGTAGTAGTATCGGCAATGAGCAGTTCTTC; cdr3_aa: CASSRSSIGNEQFF
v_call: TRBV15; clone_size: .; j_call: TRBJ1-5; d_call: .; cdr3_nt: TGTGCCACCAGCAGCCCAACGTCCGGGAGAGGCAATCAGCCCCAGCATTTT; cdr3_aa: CATSSPTSGRGNQPQHF
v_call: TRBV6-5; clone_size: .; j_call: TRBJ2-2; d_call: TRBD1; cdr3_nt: TGTGCCAGCAGCTTACAGGGGTACACCGGGGAGCTGTTTTTT; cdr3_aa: CASSLQGYTGELFF
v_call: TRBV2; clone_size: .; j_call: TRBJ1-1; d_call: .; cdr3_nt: TGTGCCAGCAGTGACCACGTCCGCGGGATGGGAACTGAAGCTTTCTTT; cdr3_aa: CASSDHVRGMGTEAFF
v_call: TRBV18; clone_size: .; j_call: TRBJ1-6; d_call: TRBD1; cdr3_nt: TGTGCCAGCTCACCACCGGGACAGGATAATTCACCCCTCCACTTT; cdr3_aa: CASSPPGQDNSPLHF
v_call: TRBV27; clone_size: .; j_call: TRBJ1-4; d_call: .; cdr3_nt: TGTGCCACCCGGGGGGGAGTGGTAGAAAAACTGTTTTTT; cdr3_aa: CATRGGVVEKLFF
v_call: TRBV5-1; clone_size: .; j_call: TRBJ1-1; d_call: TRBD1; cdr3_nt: TGCGCCAGCAGCTTAAACAGGGGGGATGAAGCTTTCTTT; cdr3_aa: CASSLNRGDEAFF
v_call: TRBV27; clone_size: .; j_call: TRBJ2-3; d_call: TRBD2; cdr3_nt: TGTGCCAGCAGTTTAACTAGCGGGATTCAAACGCAGTATTTT; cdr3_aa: CASSLTSGIQTQYF
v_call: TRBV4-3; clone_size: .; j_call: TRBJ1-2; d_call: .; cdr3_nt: TGCGCCAGCAGCCAAGTACCAGTCGGGAACTATGGCTACACCTTC; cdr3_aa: CASSQVPVGNYGYTF
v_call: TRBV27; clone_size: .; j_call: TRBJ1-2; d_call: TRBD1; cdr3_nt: TGTGCCAGCAGTCCAGGGGGGATTTATGGCTACACCTTC; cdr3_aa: CASSPGGIYGYTF
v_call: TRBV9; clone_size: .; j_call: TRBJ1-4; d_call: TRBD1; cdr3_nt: TGTGCCAGCAGCAGCTACAGGGGAGGTAATGAAAAACTGTTTTTT; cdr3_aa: CASSSYRGGNEKLFF
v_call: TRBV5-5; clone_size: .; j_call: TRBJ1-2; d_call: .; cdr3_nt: TGTGCCAGCAGCTTGCTACAGACGCGAGATAACTATGGCTACACCTTC; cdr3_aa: CASSLLQTRDNYGYTF
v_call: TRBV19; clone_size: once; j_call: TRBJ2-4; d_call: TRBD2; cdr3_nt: TGTGCCAGTAGCCGAATTACTAGCGGGAGGGCCGGAAACATTCAGTACTTC; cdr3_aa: CASSRITSGRAGNIQYF
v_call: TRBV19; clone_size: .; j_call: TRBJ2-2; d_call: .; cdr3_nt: TGTGCCAGTAGACTACATAGGAACACCGGGGAGCTGTTTTTT; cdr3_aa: CASRLHRNTGELFF
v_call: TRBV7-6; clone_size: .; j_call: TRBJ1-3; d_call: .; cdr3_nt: TGTGCCAGCAGCCCTCCGAGGACTAGTGGAAACACCATATATTTT; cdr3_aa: CASSPPRTSGNTIYF
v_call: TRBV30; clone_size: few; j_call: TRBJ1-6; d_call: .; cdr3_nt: TGTGCCTGGACAGGCGATAATAATTCACCCCTCCACTTT; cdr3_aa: CAWTGDNNSPLHF
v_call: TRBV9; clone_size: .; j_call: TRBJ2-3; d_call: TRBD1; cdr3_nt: TGTGCCAGCAGCGAAGGACAGGGGTTAACAGATACGCAGTATTTT; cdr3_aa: CASSEGQGLTDTQYF
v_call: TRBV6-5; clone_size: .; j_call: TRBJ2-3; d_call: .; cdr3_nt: TGTGCCAGCACTCGGGACGGAGGGGTCCCAGATACGCAGTATTTT; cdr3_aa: CASTRDGGVPDTQYF
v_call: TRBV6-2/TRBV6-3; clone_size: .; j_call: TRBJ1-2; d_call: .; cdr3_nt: TGTGCCAGCAGCCGATCAGGGTATGGCTACACCTTC; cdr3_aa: CASSRSGYGYTF
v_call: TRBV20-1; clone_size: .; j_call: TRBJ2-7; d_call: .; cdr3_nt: TGCAGTGCTAGCAGATCGTACGAGCAGTACTTC; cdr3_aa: CSASRSYEQYF
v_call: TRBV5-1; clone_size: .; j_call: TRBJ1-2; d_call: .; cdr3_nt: TGCGCCAGCAGCCCCGCGCCAGGAGGCTACACCTTC; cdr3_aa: CASSPAPGGYTF
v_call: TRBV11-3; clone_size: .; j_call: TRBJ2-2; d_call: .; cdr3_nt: TGTGCCAGCAGCTTTCTACCGGGAGTCACCGGGGAGCTGTTTTTT; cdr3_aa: CASSFLPGVTGELFF